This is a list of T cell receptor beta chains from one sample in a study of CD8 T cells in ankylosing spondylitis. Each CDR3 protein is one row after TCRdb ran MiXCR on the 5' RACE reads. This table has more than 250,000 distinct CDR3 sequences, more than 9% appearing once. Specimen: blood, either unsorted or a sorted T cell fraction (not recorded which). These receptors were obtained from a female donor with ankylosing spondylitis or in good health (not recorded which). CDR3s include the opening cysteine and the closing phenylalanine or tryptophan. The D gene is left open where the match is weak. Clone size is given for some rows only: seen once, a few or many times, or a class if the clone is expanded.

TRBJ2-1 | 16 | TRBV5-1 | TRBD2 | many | TGCGCCAGCAGCTGGGAGACTAGCGGAGTTGGTAATGAGCAGTTCTTC | CASSWETSGVGNEQFF
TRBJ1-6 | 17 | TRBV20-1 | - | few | TGCAGTGCTAGCGTCCCAGGGGCAAGCTCCTATAATTCACCCCTCCACTTT | CSASVPGASSYNSPLHF
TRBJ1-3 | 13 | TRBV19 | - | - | TGTGCCAGCCCAACACACTCTGGAAACACCATATATTTT | CASPTHSGNTIYF
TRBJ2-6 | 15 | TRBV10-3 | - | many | TGTGCCATCGGGCCAGAGGGCCTCGGGGCCAACGTCCTGACTTTC | CAIGPEGLGANVLTF
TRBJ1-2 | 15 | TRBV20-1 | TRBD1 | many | TGCAGTGCTAGGGAGGCGGACAGGCTCTCCTATGGCTACACCTTC | CSAREADRLSYGYTF
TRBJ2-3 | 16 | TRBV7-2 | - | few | TGTGCCAGCAGCTTAGCTCGTCACTCCCTGGGAGATACGCAGTATTTT | CASSLARHSLGDTQYF
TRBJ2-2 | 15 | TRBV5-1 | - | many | TGCGCCAGCAGCTTCGTTTCGGGGGACACCGGGGAGCTGTTTTTT | CASSFVSGDTGELFF
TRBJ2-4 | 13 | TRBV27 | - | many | TGTGCCAGCAGTACAAACGGGGTCAACATTCAGTACTTC | CASSTNGVNIQYF
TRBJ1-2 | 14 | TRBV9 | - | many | TGTGCCAGCAGCGTAGGACCCCAGGCGGATGGCTACACCTTC | CASSVGPQADGYTF
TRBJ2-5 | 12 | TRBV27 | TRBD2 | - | TGTGCCGGCGGTTGGGAGGGAGAGACCCAGTACTTC | CAGGWEGETQYF